The 22 T cell receptor beta chains in this list originate from one sample, sequenced in a study of HIV-infected patients and healthy controls. TCRdb analysed the 5' RACE reads with MiXCR anew, one entry per CDR3 protein. The sample consists of roughly 70,000 distinct CDR3 sequences, roughly 16% of them appearing once. The sequencing sample was made of CD4+ T cells from blood. These receptors originate from a human donor in good health.

In its sample, this clonotype was seen many times. The chain recombines TRBV20-1 with TRBJ1-5; TRBD1 aligns across 9 bases. V gave up 1 base and J gave up 0 bases; unmatched junction bases: 7. In germline, CDR1 is DFQATT, CDR2 SNEGSKA (reference sequence). This CDR3 spans 17 amino acids. Written as DNA, the CDR3 is TGCAGTGCTAGAGTGTCGGGACAGGGCCTTAGCAATCAGCCCCAGCATTTT. It encodes CSARVSGQGLSNQPQHF.

A note on this clonotype: The junction departs from the called germline gene at one end, perhaps through a read error. The chain uses TRBV2 and TRBJ1-4, with D unresolved. Germline CDR1 and CDR2: SNHLY and FYNNEI. This CDR3 region has 12 residues. CDR3 DNA sequence: TGTGCCAGCAGGGAAGATGTGGGAAAACTGTTTTTT. Translation: CASREDVGKLFF.

This clonotype was counted once. This chain joins TRBV12-3 or TRBV12-4 and TRBJ1-5, with D hard to call. The CDR3 sequence is 12 residues long. The ends were cut back, 3 bases at V and 6 bases at J, with 6 bases in the middle. The CDR3, as DNA: TGTGCCAGCAGTTTGTCTGGTCAGCCCCAGCATTTT. It translates to CASSLSGQPQHF.

Points on this clonotype: A much larger clonotype is one base distant, so this may be a read error. A read error is likely, as this CDR3 ends without the conserved phenylalanine or tryptophan. J is TRBJ1-2 and V is TRBV5-1; D uncertain. The V gene lost 0 bases and the J gene lost 2 bases, with 8 bases spanning the gap. The CDR3 is made up of 14 amino acids. Germline values: CDR1 SGHRS, CDR2 YFSETQ. The CDR3 protein is CASSLESENYGYTY. Written as DNA, the CDR3 is TGCGCCAGCAGCTTGGAGTCGGAGAACTATGGCTACACCTAC.

This clonotype was counted at least ten times. This chain joins TRBV5-5 and TRBJ2-5, with 9 bases that match TRBD2. The CDR3 totals 14 residues. In germline, CDR1 is SGHKS, CDR2 YYEKEE (reference sequence). J lost 3 bases, V lost 4 bases, and 4 bases had no gene match. CDR3 loop: CASSPRLAEETQYF. The CDR3 bases are TGTGCCAGCAGCCCCCGACTAGCGGAAGAGACCCAGTACTTC. The variable domain in full, with the rest retrieved from reference TRBV5-5 and TRBJ2-5, is DAGVTQSPTHLIKTRGQQVTLRCSPISGHKSVSWYQQVLGQGPQFIFQYYEKEERGRGNFPDRFSARQFPNYSSELNVNALLLGDSALYLCASSPRLAEETQYFGPGTRLLVL.

This clonotype was detected many times. V usage is TRBV14 and J usage is TRBJ2-7; TRBD1 matches at 11 bases. CDR3 length: 15 residues. The junction had 6 bases not matched to a gene; V was cut back by 5 bases and J by 3 bases. Germline loops: CDR1 SGHDN, CDR2 FVKESK. DNA for the CDR3: TGTGCCAGCAGCTCCAGGGGGACAGGGGGCTACGAGCAGTACTTC. Translated: CASSSRGTGGYEQYF.

This clonotype has more than one count but fewer than ten. The gene calls are TRBV12-3 or TRBV12-4 and TRBJ2-2; 9 bases line up with TRBD1. This CDR3 comprises 15 residues. The V and J ends lost 6 bases and 0 bases, in that order; junction bases with no gene match: 2. CDR3 bases: TGTGCCAGCAGGCGACAGGGGGCGAACACCGGGGAGCTGTTTTTT. This translates into CASRRQGANTGELFF.

This clonotype appeared many times. The rearrangement uses TRBV21-1 and TRBJ2-3; TRBD2 is the table's D call and was not checked against the DNA. TRBV21-1 is noted as a pseudogene. The CDR3 loop spans 15 amino acids. CDR3 sequence: CASSPRDCDTDTQYF. The DNA of the CDR3 is TGTGCCAGCAGTCCCCGGGACTGTGACACAGATACGCAGTATTTT.

This clonotype was seen ten or more times. The J gene is TRBJ1-1, the V gene TRBV12-3 or TRBV12-4; TRBD1 might be the D (6 bases). This CDR3 has 15 residues. V shed 6 bases and J shed 1 base, with 15 bases lying between them. The CDR3 DNA sequence: TGTGCCAGCAGGTTCCCTGGACAGCCGAACACTGAAGCTTTCTTT. It encodes CASRFPGQPNTEAFF.

This clonotype has ten or more counts. The V and J genes are TRBV12-3 or TRBV12-4 and TRBJ2-5; TRBD1 aligns across 8 bases. CDR3 length: 14 residues. V was pared by 6 bases and J by 3 bases, with 6 bases of the junction left unmatched. As DNA, the CDR3 is TGTGCCAGCAGCCCAAACAGGGGGGAAGAGACCCAGTACTTC. Its translation: CASSPNRGEETQYF.

A few counts support this clonotype. V and J are TRBV29-1 and TRBJ2-1, with D tentatively TRBD1 (7 bases). This CDR3 has 15 residues. Between the trimmed V and J ends, which lost 5 bases and 0 bases, there was a span of 14 bases. Germline CDR1 is SQVTM and CDR2 is ANQGSEA. The CDR3 is CSVLEGASSYNEQFF. The CDR3, as DNA: TGCAGCGTTCTGGAGGGGGCGAGCTCCTACAATGAGCAGTTCTTC.

This clonotype came up a few times. V is TRBV11-1 and J is TRBJ2-1; possibly TRBD2 for D (5 bases). Trimming cost V 5 bases and J 10 bases, with 15 bases left between them. CDR3 length: 13 amino acids. CDR1 is SGHAT, CDR2 FQDESV, per germline (reference sequence). The CDR3 bases are TGTGCCAGCAGCACCGGGGTGTCGGCAGAGCAGTTCTTC. Its protein is CASSTGVSAEQFF.

The chain couples TRBV29-1 to TRBJ2-7; possible D gene TRBD1, 6 bases. From germline, CDR1 is SQVTM and CDR2 ANQGSEA. Trimming cost V 6 bases and J 4 bases, with 13 bases left between them. The CDR3 is made up of 12 amino acids. The chain's CDR3 is CSVQGPRYEQYF. DNA of the CDR3: TGCAGCGTCCAGGGGCCCCGGTACGAGCAGTACTTC.

This clonotype was seen a few times. The chain is built from TRBV28 and TRBJ2-7, with unresolved D. This CDR3 has 13 residues. V was clipped by 9 bases and J by 1 base, with 13 bases between them. Per the germline V gene, CDR1 is MDHEN and CDR2 is SYDVKM. CDR3 bases: TGTGCCAGTATAAAGGCGGATTCCTACGAGCAGTACTTC. The encoded protein is CASIKADSYEQYF.

This clonotype was recorded many times. This chain joins TRBV7-2 and TRBJ2-7, with D uncertain. Germline V gene lookup returns CDR1 SGHTA and CDR2 FQGNSA. There are 14 residues in the CDR3. The V end was cut by 3 bases, the J end by 0 bases, with 9 bases between. CDR3 region: CASSFLTSSYEQYF. The CDR3 region has the DNA TGTGCCAGCAGCTTCCTAACAAGCTCCTACGAGCAGTACTTC.

This clonotype was seen repeatedly, ten times or more. The V call is TRBV7-2, the J call TRBJ2-3; D is unresolved. Germline assignment: CDR1 SGHTA and CDR2 FQGNSA. The V and J ends lost 0 bases and 3 bases respectively, with 7 bases between them. This CDR3 contains 14 residues. In nucleotides, the CDR3 is TGTGCCAGCAGCTTAGCGACATCAACAGATACGCAGTATTTT. This codes for CASSLATSTDTQYF.

Only a few counts were recorded for this clonotype. The chain combines TRBV7-9 with TRBJ1-2; 9 positions match TRBD1. This CDR3 is built from 15 residues. Germline V gives CDR1 SEHNR, CDR2 FQNEAQ (reference sequence). Losses at the gene ends were 4 bases for V and 7 bases for J; bases not matched to a gene: 10. The CDR3 sequence: CASSSRDREVGGYTF. The DNA for the CDR3 is TGTGCCAGCAGCTCCCGGGACAGGGAAGTTGGTGGCTACACCTTC. The full variable domain, its missing parts supplied by reference TRBV7-9 and TRBJ1-2, is DTGVSQNPRHKITKRGQNVTFRCDPISEHNRLYWYRQTLGQGPEFLTYFQNEAQLEKSRLLSDRFSAERPKGSFSTLEIQRTEQGDSAMYLCASSSRDREVGGYTFGSGTRLTVV.

The chain uses TRBV27 and TRBJ1-1; D gene ambiguous. The V end was cut by 3 bases, the J end by 8 bases, with 19 bases between. The CDR3 is 15 residues long. In germline, CDR1 is MNHEY, CDR2 SMNVEV (reference sequence). The CDR3: CASSFSEAVGIEAFF. The CDR3 region has the DNA TGTGCCAGCAGTTTCTCCGAGGCGGTTGGCATCGAAGCTTTCTTT.

This clonotype was recorded at least ten times. The chain couples TRBV3-1 to TRBJ2-1; possible D gene TRBD2, 5 bases. V was pared by 3 bases and J by 3 bases, with 12 bases between. There are 15 residues in the CDR3. Germline CDR1 and CDR2: LGHDT and YNNKEL (reference sequence). DNA of the CDR3: TGTGCCAGCAGCCAGAGTGGGGAGATCTACAATGAGCAGTTCTTC. Translated: CASSQSGEIYNEQFF.

This clonotype appeared a few times. The chain joins TRBV5-6 to TRBJ2-3, with a tentative D call TRBD2 (6 bases). This CDR3 region has 17 residues. Germline assignment: CDR1 SGHDT and CDR2 YYEEEE. V was pared by 1 base and J by 0 bases, with 15 bases between. This CDR3 is CASSLTQGLYSTDTQYF. The CDR3 DNA sequence: TGTGCCAGCAGCTTGACGCAGGGACTCTATAGCACAGATACGCAGTATTTT.

This clonotype was counted between two and nine times. The rearrangement uses TRBV4-3 and TRBJ2-7, with TRBD1 identical over 7 bases. The CDR3 totals 15 residues. The germline CDR1 and CDR2 sequences are LGHNA and YSLEER. The ends lost 3 bases at V and 5 bases at J; junction bases unmatched: 10. CDR3 sequence: CASSQTTGLNHEQYF. CDR3 bases: TGCGCCAGCAGCCAGACGACAGGGTTAAATCACGAGCAGTACTTC.

This clonotype was recorded once. The V call is TRBV20-1, the J call TRBJ2-2; unclear D gene. This CDR3 contains 14 residues. Trimming cost V 5 bases and J 1 base, with 11 bases left between them. Germline V gene sequence: CDR1 DFQATT, CDR2 SNEGSKA (reference sequence). In DNA form, the CDR3 reads TGCAGTGCTCCCACTGCGCTGAACACCGGGGAGCTGTTTTTT. This gives the protein CSAPTALNTGELFF.